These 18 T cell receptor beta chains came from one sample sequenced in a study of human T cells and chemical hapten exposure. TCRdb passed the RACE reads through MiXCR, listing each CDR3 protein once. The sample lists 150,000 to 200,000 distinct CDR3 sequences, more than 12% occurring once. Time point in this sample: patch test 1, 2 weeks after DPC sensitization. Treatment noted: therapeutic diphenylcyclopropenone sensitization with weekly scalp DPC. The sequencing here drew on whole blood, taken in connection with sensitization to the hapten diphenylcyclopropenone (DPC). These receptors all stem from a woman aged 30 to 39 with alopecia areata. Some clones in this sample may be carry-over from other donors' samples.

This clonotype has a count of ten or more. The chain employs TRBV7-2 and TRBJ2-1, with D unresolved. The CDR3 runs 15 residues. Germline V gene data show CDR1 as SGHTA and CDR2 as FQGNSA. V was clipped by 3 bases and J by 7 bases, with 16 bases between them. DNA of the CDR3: TGTGCCAGCAGCTTTGATAGACAAATGTTTAATGAGCAGTTCTTC. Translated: CASSFDRQMFNEQFF.

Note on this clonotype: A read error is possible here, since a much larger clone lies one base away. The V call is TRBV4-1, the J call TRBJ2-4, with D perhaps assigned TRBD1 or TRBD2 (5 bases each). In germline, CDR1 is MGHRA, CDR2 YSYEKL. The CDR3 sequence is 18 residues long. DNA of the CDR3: TGCGCCAGCAGCCAAGATTTGGCAGGGAGTCTGGCCAGAAACATTCAGTACTTC. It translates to CASSQDLAGSLARNIQYF.

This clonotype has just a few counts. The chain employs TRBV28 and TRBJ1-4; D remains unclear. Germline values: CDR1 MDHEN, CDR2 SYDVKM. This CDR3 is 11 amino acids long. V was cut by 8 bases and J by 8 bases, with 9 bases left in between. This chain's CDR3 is CASLEREKLFF. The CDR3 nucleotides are TGTGCCAGCTTAGAGCGGGAAAAACTGTTTTTT.

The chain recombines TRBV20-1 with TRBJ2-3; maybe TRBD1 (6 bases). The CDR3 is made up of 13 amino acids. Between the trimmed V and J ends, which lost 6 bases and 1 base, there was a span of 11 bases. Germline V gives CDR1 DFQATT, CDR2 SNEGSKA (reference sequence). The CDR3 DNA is TGCAGTGCCGAGGACAGCCGCACAGATACGCAGTATTTT. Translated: CSAEDSRTDTQYF.

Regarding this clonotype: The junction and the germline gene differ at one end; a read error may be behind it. The CDR3 DNA is TGTGTCAGCAGCTTTACTACGGGGGAGACCCAGTACTTC. Amino acids: CVSSFTTGETQYF. The chain has TRBV7-2 and TRBJ2-5, with D perhaps TRBD2 (5 bases). The CDR3 loop spans 13 amino acids. The germline gives CDR1 SGHTA, CDR2 FQGNSA.

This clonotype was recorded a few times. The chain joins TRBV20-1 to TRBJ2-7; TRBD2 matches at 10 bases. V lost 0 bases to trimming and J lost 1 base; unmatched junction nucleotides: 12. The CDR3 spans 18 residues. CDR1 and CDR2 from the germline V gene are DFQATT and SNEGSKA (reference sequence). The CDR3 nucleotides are TGCAGTGCTAGAGATCAGCGAGCGGGGGGGCCCGGTTCCTACGAGCAGTACTTC. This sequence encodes CSARDQRAGGPGSYEQYF.

CDR3 in DNA: TGTGCCACCAACCTCAGACGGGGTGTGATTGGGAATGAGCAGTTCTTC. The encoded protein is CATNLRRGVIGNEQFF. The chain is built from TRBV6-2 or TRBV6-3 and TRBJ2-1; tentatively, D is TRBD2 (5 bases). The CDR3 is made up of 16 amino acids. The V gene lost 10 bases and the J gene lost 7 bases, with 26 bases spanning the gap. Germline CDR1 reads MNHEY; CDR2 reads SVGEGT.

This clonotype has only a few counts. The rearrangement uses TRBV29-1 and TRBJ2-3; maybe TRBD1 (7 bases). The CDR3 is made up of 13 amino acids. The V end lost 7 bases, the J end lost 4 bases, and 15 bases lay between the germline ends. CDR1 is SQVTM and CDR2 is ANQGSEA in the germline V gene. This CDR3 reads CSAIRGAADTQYF. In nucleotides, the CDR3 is TGCAGCGCTATCAGGGGGGCCGCAGATACGCAGTATTTT.

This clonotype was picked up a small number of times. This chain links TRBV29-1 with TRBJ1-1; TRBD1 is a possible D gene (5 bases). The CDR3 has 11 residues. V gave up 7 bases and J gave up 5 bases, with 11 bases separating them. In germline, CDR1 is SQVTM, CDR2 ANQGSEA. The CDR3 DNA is TGCAGCGCCCGAGGGGTTACTGAAGCTTTCTTT. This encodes CSARGVTEAFF.

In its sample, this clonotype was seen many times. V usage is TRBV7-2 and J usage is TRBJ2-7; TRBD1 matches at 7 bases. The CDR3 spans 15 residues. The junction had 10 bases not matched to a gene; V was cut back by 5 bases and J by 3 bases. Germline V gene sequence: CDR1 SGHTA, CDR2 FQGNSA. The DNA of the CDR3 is TGTGCCAGCAGCCCGTGGGGGACAGATTACTACGAGCAGTACTTC. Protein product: CASSPWGTDYYEQYF.

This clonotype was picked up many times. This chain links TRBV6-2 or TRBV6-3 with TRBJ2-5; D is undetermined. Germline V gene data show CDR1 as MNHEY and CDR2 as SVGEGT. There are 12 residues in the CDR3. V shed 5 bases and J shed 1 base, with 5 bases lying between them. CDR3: CASSTSQETQYF. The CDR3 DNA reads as TGTGCCAGCAGTACCAGCCAAGAGACCCAGTACTTC.

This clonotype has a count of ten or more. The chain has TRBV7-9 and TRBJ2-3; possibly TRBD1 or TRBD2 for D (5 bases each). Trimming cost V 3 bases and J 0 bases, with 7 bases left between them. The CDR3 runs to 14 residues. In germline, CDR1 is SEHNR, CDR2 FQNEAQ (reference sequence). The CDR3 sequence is CASSFGDSTDTQYF. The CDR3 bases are TGTGCCAGCAGCTTCGGGGACAGCACAGATACGCAGTATTTT.

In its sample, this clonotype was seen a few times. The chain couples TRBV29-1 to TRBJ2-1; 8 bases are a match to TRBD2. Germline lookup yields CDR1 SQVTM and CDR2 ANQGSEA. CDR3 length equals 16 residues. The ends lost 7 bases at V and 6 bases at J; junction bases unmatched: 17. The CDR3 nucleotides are TGCAGCGCGGGGGTAGGGTTAGCGGGAATTGGCAATGAGCAGTTCTTC. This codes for CSAGVGLAGIGNEQFF.

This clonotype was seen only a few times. The CDR3 nucleotides read TGCGCCAGCAGCCAAGATTTCAGAGAATTCTATGGCTACACCTTC. The encoded protein is CASSQDFREFYGYTF. This chain connects TRBV4-3 to TRBJ1-2, with D hard to call. The V gene's germline CDR1 is LGHNA and CDR2 YSLEER. The CDR3 totals 15 residues. Trimming stripped 0 bases from V and 4 bases from J, with 12 bases between.

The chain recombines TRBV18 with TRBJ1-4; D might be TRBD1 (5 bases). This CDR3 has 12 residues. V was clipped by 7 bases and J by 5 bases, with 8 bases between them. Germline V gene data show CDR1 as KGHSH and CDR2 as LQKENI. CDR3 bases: TGTGCCAGCTACGGGGGAAATGAAAAACTGTTTTTT. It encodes CASYGGNEKLFF.

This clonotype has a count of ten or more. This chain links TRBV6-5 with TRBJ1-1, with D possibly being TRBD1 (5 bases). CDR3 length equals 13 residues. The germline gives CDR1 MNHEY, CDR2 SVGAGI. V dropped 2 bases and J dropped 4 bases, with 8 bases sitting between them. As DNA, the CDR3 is TGTGCCAGCAGTTACCTGGGGGGCACTGAAGCTTTCTTT. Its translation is CASSYLGGTEAFF.

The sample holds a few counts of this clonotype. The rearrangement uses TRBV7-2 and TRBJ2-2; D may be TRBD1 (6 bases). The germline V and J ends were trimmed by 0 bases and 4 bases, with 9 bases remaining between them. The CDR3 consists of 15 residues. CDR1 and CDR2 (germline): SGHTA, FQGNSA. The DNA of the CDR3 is TGTGCCAGCAGCTTAGCCCGGACAGCCACCGGGGAGCTGTTTTTT. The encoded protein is CASSLARTATGELFF. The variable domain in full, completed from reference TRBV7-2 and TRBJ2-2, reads GAGVSQSPSNKVTEKGKDVELRCDPISGHTALYWYRQSLGQGLEFLIYFQGNSAPDKSGLPSDRFSAERTGGSVSTLTIQRTQQEDSAVYLCASSLARTATGELFFGEGSRLTVL.

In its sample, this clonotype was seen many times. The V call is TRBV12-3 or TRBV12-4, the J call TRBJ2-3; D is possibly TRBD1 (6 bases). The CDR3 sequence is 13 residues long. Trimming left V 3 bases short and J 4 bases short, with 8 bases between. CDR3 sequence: CASSFGQSDTQYF. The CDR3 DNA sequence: TGTGCCAGCAGTTTCGGACAGTCAGATACGCAGTATTTT.